Shown below are 27 T cell receptor beta chains from a single sample sequenced in a study of T cell repertoires in cytomegalovirus infection. TCRdb reanalysed the reads using MiXCR and keeps one entry per CDR3 protein. The table shows a few hundred thousand distinct CDR3 sequences, with approximately 15% occurring only once. The sample consisted of CD8+ T cells from PBMCs. The source is a human donor in good health (CMV status not recorded). Some clones in this sample may be carry-over from other donors' samples.

This chain joins TRBV6-6 and TRBJ1-3, with TRBD1 identical over 11 bases. The V segment lost 0 bases and the J segment 0 bases; nucleotides outside the gene matches: 7. This CDR3 contains 19 residues. Germline V gene lookup returns CDR1 MNHNY and CDR2 SVGAGI (reference sequence). CDR3 residues: CASSYSWTGGPNSGNTIYF. The CDR3 DNA reads as TGTGCCAGCAGTTACTCGTGGACAGGGGGCCCAAACTCTGGAAACACCATATATTTT.

The chain has TRBV14 and TRBJ2-7; possible D gene TRBD2, 6 bases. This CDR3 is built from 17 residues. The germline CDR1 and CDR2 sequences are SGHDN and FVKESK. The V end was cut by 0 bases, the J end by 3 bases, with 18 bases between. The CDR3 sequence is CASSQESPGPRGYEQYF. Here the CDR3 DNA reads TGTGCCAGCAGCCAAGAATCCCCGGGACCGCGGGGCTACGAGCAGTACTTC. The full variable domain, in which reference TRBV14 and TRBJ2-7 provide the parts outside the CDR3, is EAGVTQFPSHSVIEKGQTVTLRCDPISGHDNLYWYRRVMGKEIKFLLHFVKESKQDESGMPNNRFLAERTGGTYSTLKVQPAELEDSGVYFCASSQESPGPRGYEQYFGPGTRLTVT.

This clonotype was observed a few times. This chain uses TRBV29-1 with TRBJ2-7, with 8 bases that match TRBD1. Trimming took 6 bases from V and 2 from J; bases not matched to a gene: 12. CDR1 is SQVTM, CDR2 ANQGSEA, per germline. The CDR3 loop spans 15 amino acids. CDR3 loop: CSVLPGTGRPYEQYF. CDR3 nucleotide sequence: TGCAGCGTGCTCCCCGGGACAGGAAGACCCTACGAGCAGTACTTC.

This clonotype has at least ten counts. The CDR3 protein is CASSRTSGGMVWNTEAFF. The CDR3 nucleotides read TGTGCCAGCAGCCGGACCTCGGGGGGAATGGTCTGGAACACTGAAGCTTTCTTT. This chain links TRBV7-6 with TRBJ1-1, with D possibly matching TRBD1 (5 bases). Trimming took off 5 bases at V and 1 base at J, with 23 bases between the two ends. CDR3 length equals 18 residues. Germline V gene lookup returns CDR1 SGHVS and CDR2 FNYEAQ.

Concerning this clonotype: The conserved closing phenylalanine or tryptophan is absent in this CDR3, likely reflecting a read error. This chain connects TRBV28 to TRBJ1-2; D gene ambiguous. The CDR3 has 15 amino acids. Trimming took 6 bases from V and 1 from J, leaving 15 bases between them. Germline CDR1 MDHEN, CDR2 SYDVKM. The CDR3 region has the DNA TGTGCCAGCAGCACTAGAGGTACCTTTAACTATGGCTACACCTTG. It specifies CASSTRGTFNYGYTL.

The chain links TRBV7-9 to TRBJ2-7, with TRBD2 matching 8 bases. Germline lookup yields CDR1 SEHNR and CDR2 FQNEAQ (reference sequence). V lost 5 bases to trimming and J lost 0 bases; unmatched junction nucleotides: 3. The CDR3 is made up of 14 amino acids. As DNA, the CDR3 is TGTGCCAGCAGCAAACTAGCGGACTCCTACGAGCAGTACTTC. This encodes CASSKLADSYEQYF.

V usage is TRBV28 and J usage is TRBJ1-1; 7 nucleotides align to TRBD1. This CDR3 comprises 12 residues. V lost 7 bases to trimming and J lost 4 bases; unmatched junction nucleotides: 3. CDR1 and CDR2 (germline): MDHEN, SYDVKM. The CDR3 here is CASIQGSTEAFF. Written as DNA, the CDR3 is TGTGCCAGCATACAGGGGAGCACTGAAGCTTTCTTT.

This clonotype was seen ten or more times. V is TRBV29-1 and J is TRBJ2-7; tentatively, D is TRBD1 (5 bases). The germline V gene has CDR1 SQVTM and CDR2 ANQGSEA. This CDR3 has 11 amino acids. Trimming took off 3 bases at V and 6 bases at J, with 9 bases between the two ends. Here the CDR3 reads CSVEYRGEQYF. CDR3 sequence (DNA): TGCAGCGTTGAGTATAGGGGCGAGCAGTACTTC.

This clonotype was detected ten times or more. This chain joins TRBV20-1 and TRBJ2-5, with D perhaps assigned TRBD1 or TRBD2 (6 bases each). This CDR3 region has 16 residues. CDR1 and CDR2 (germline): DFQATT, SNEGSKA (reference sequence). V lost 0 bases and J lost 2, with 16 bases in between. The CDR3 reads CSARDPVGGLQETQYF. CDR3 nucleotides: TGCAGTGCTAGAGACCCTGTCGGGGGCCTTCAAGAGACCCAGTACTTC.

The V call is TRBV5-1, the J call TRBJ2-1, with D possibly called TRBD1 or TRBD2 (5 bases each). The germline V and J ends were trimmed by 2 bases and 8 bases, with 20 bases remaining between them. From germline, CDR1 is SGHRS and CDR2 YFSETQ. The CDR3 contains 16 residues. The CDR3 sequence: CASSFGDAGVRDEQFF. For the CDR3, the DNA is TGCGCCAGCAGCTTTGGGGACGCAGGAGTTCGGGATGAGCAGTTCTTC.

This clonotype was counted many times. The chain carries TRBV7-9 and TRBJ1-1, with TRBD1 matching over 7 bases. V shed 5 bases, J shed 5 bases, and the junction held 11 bases outside the gene matches. The CDR3 consists of 15 residues. Germline CDR1 and CDR2: SEHNR and FQNEAQ (reference sequence). The CDR3: CASSGGTVDGTEAFF. CDR3 DNA sequence: TGTGCCAGCAGCGGCGGGACAGTGGACGGAACTGAAGCTTTCTTT.

The chain links TRBV2 to TRBJ2-1; 9 nucleotides align to TRBD2. This CDR3 has 15 residues. Unmatched junction bases numbered 13, after V lost 10 bases and J lost 6 bases. The V gene's germline CDR1 is SNHLY and CDR2 FYNNEI. CDR3 in DNA: TGTGCCACCATTGAGGGGACTAGCAGTTCCAATGAGCAGTTCTTC. It yields the protein CATIEGTSSSNEQFF.

The V call is TRBV20-1, the J call TRBJ1-5; no clear D. CDR1 is DFQATT and CDR2 is SNEGSKA in the germline V gene (reference sequence). V dropped 5 bases and J dropped 5 bases, with 13 bases sitting between them. The CDR3 totals 13 residues. The CDR3 DNA sequence: TGCAGTGCTCGCGGATTAGCGGATCAGCCCCAGCATTTT. It encodes CSARGLADQPQHF.

This clonotype was seen only a few times. The V and J genes are TRBV2 and TRBJ1-1, with 9 bases aligning to TRBD1. This CDR3 region has 14 residues. J gave up 6 bases and V 4 bases, and 6 bases lay outside the gene matches. Germline lookup yields CDR1 SNHLY and CDR2 FYNNEI. The DNA for the CDR3 is TGTGCCAGCAGTGTCGACAGGGGGAGGGCTGAAGCTTTCTTT. Amino acid sequence: CASSVDRGRAEAFF.

This clonotype was counted at least ten times. The rearrangement links TRBV6-6 to TRBJ2-1; D gene unclear. Germline loops: CDR1 MNHNY, CDR2 SVGAGI (reference sequence). Trimming took 0 bases from V and 4 from J, leaving 7 bases between them. The CDR3 sequence is 14 residues long. DNA for the CDR3: TGTGCCAGCAGTTACTCGGGCCAATACAATGAGCAGTTCTTC. Translated, it gives CASSYSGQYNEQFF.

As to this clonotype: A much more abundant neighbour one base away suggests this may be a read error. This chain uses TRBV7-6 with TRBJ2-7, with 7 bases fitting TRBD1. CDR1 is SGHVS and CDR2 is FNYEAQ in the germline V gene. V trimming: 4 bases; J trimming: 2 bases; junction bases outside the gene matches: 8. The CDR3 is made up of 15 amino acids. CDR3 sequence: CASSYRTRGPYEQYF. The CDR3 DNA is TGTGCCAGCAGCTACAGGACAAGGGGGCCCTACGAGCAGTACTTC.

This clonotype was counted only a few times. This sequence joins TRBV20-1 and TRBJ1-5, with D hard to call. The CDR3 is made up of 13 amino acids. The germline CDR1 and CDR2 sequences are DFQATT and SNEGSKA (reference sequence). Trimming removed 1 base from V and 8 bases from J, with 12 bases in between. CDR3 bases: TGCAGTGCTAGAGTGGCCCCTTCGGAGCCCCAGCATTTT. Protein sequence: CSARVAPSEPQHF.

This clonotype was seen ten or more times. The chain joins TRBV7-9 to TRBJ1-1, with D perhaps matching TRBD1 (5 bases). The CDR3 runs to 12 residues. Germline assignment: CDR1 SEHNR and CDR2 FQNEAQ (reference sequence). V was cut by 5 bases and J by 4 bases, with 8 bases left in between. The CDR3 nucleotides are TGTGCCAGCAGCCCCGGGGGCACTGAAGCTTTCTTT. Translation: CASSPGGTEAFF.

Ten or more counts support this clonotype. The V call is TRBV28, the J call TRBJ2-3; 11 bases map to TRBD2. CDR3 length equals 17 residues. The J segment lost 0 bases and the V segment lost 3 bases, leaving 5 bases of the junction unmatched. The germline V gene has CDR1 MDHEN and CDR2 SYDVKM. The CDR3 DNA sequence: TGTGCCAGCAGTTTGCCTAGCGGGGGGATTAGCACAGATACGCAGTATTTT. It specifies CASSLPSGGISTDTQYF.

This clonotype showed up just a few times. The chain has TRBV4-1 and TRBJ2-1; 8 bases align to TRBD2. Germline CDR1 is MGHRA and CDR2 is YSYEKL. This CDR3 comprises 17 residues. V dropped 1 base and J dropped 6; count of bases not matched to a gene: 11. The CDR3 spells CASSQAIAGSFGNEQFF. CDR3 in DNA: TGCGCCAGCAGCCAAGCCATAGCGGGGAGTTTCGGCAATGAGCAGTTCTTC.

This clonotype was detected ten times or more. The chain has TRBV7-8 and TRBJ1-1, with D maybe TRBD1 (6 bases). The CDR3 spans 13 residues. V was pared by 1 base and J by 4 bases, with 7 bases between. From germline, CDR1 is SGHVS and CDR2 FQNEAQ. The DNA of the CDR3 is TGTGCCAGCAGCTTAGGGACAGTCACTGAAGCTTTCTTT. Translation gives CASSLGTVTEAFF.

There are a few counts of this clonotype. CDR3 amino acids: CASSSFEDVYEQYF. The CDR3, as DNA: TGCGCCAGCAGCTCCTTCGAGGATGTGTACGAGCAGTACTTC. V gene TRBV5-1 combines with J gene TRBJ2-7; D is uncertain. The CDR3 totals 14 residues. Germline CDR1 SGHRS, CDR2 YFSETQ. Trimming left V 3 bases short and J 4 bases short, with 14 bases between.

This clonotype was counted only a few times. The chain couples TRBV19 to TRBJ1-2; D gene unclear. The CDR3 is made up of 16 amino acids. V was shortened by 0 bases and J by 7 bases, with 18 bases between the two germline ends. Per germline, CDR1 LNHDA and CDR2 SQIVND (reference sequence). CDR3 in amino acids: CASSIDPAVIGSGYTF. The CDR3 region has the DNA TGTGCCAGTAGTATAGATCCAGCGGTAATTGGATCTGGCTACACCTTC.

The chain is built from TRBV7-9 and TRBJ2-3, with D perhaps being TRBD1 or TRBD2 (6 bases each). Germline V gene data show CDR1 as SEHNR and CDR2 as FQNEAQ (reference sequence). The V end was cut by 0 bases, the J end by 4 bases, with 14 bases between. This CDR3 is 16 amino acids long. The CDR3 protein is CASSLAWDRGPDTQYF. In nucleotides, the CDR3 is TGTGCCAGCAGCTTAGCGTGGGACCGGGGGCCAGATACGCAGTATTTT. Full variable domain (rest looked up from reference TRBV7-9 and TRBJ2-3): DTGVSQNPRHKITKRGQNVTFRCDPISEHNRLYWYRQTLGQGPEFLTYFQNEAQLEKSRLLSDRFSAERPKGSFSTLEIQRTEQGDSAMYLCASSLAWDRGPDTQYFGPGTRLTVL.

The chain is built from TRBV5-1 and TRBJ2-1; D is undetermined. CDR1 and CDR2 from the germline V gene are SGHRS and YFSETQ. Trimming removed 0 bases from V and 6 bases from J, with 10 bases in between. CDR3 size: 14 residues. In DNA, the CDR3 is TGCGCCAGCAGCTTGGCCGTAGGAGTCAATGAGCAGTTCTTC. Protein sequence: CASSLAVGVNEQFF.

This chain joins TRBV28 and TRBJ2-7; 7 bases map to TRBD2. The length of the CDR3 is 17 residues. CDR1 is MDHEN and CDR2 is SYDVKM in the germline V gene. With V trimmed by 3 bases and J by 3 bases, 14 bases remained unmatched. CDR3 sequence: CASSFLIAGEGDYEQYF. CDR3 nucleotide sequence: TGTGCCAGCAGTTTTCTTATCGCGGGGGAAGGGGACTACGAGCAGTACTTC.

The chain recombines TRBV25-1 with TRBJ1-1; D is uncertain. Germline V gene sequence: CDR1 MGHDK, CDR2 SYGVNS. Deletions cut 5 bases from V and 1 base from J, with 11 bases between. This CDR3 spans 14 amino acids. The DNA of the CDR3 is TGTGCCAGCAGTCCCTGGACTGAGAACACTGAAGCTTTCTTT. It is translated as CASSPWTENTEAFF.